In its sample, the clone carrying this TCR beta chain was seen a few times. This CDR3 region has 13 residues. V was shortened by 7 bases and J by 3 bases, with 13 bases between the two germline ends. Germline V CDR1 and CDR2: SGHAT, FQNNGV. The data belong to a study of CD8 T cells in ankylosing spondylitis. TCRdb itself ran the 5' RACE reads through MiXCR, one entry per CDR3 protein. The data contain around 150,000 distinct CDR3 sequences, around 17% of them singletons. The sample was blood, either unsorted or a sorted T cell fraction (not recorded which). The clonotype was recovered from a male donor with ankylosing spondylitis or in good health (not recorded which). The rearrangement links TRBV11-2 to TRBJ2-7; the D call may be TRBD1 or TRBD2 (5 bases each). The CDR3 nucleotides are TGTGCCAGCACCCTGGGGACCAACTACGAGCAGTACTTC. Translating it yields CASTLGTNYEQYF. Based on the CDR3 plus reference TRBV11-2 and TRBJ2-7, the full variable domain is EAGVAQSPRYKIIEKRQSVAFWCNPISGHATLYWYQQILGQGPKLLIQFQNNGVVDDSQLPKDRFSAERLKGVDSTLKIQPAKLEDSAVYLCASTLGTNYEQYFGPGTRLTVT.